This T cell receptor beta chain appears in the sequencing data of a study of T cell responses to AZD1222 COVID-19 vaccine. Broader study findings: Baseline testing showed seropositivity in only 5 or 6 AZD1222 recipients. Clonal diversity was possibly underestimated, and the donors were mostly white British, with more females.

Using immunoSEQ multiplex PCR, the repertoire was profiled, and TCRdb retains in-frame clones only, with some absent. The sample contains about 120,000 clones, about nine tenths of which appear only once. Comment on this clone: As yet, its antigen is unknown. One end of the junction is discordant with germline, which a read error may explain.

The CDR3 has 16 amino acids. CDR1 SSHAT and CDR2 FNYEAQ come from the germline V gene (reference sequence). Material: peripheral blood, obtained 28 days after the second AZD1222 dose. This clonotype originated in an adult who received the AZD1222 COVID-19 vaccine. The J gene is TRBJ1-2, the V gene TRBV7-7, with 7 bases that match TRBD1. The CDR3 sequence: CASSLGPLDRNYGYTF. CDR3 nucleotides: TGTGCTAGCAGCTTAGGCCCCCTGGACAGGAACTATGGCTACACCTTC.